One and the same sample provided the 14 T cell receptor beta chains below, sequenced in a study of molecular identifiers for immune sequencing clone quantification. TCRdb called the PCR reads again in MiXCR, with one record for every CDR3 protein. Of some 320,000 distinct CDR3 sequences listed, around 21% are singletons. The sequencing input was naive CD8+ T cells from blood, with Jurkat cell RNA spiked in. Indicated subset: FACS-sorted CD8+CD4-CCR7+CD45RA+ naive T cells. The receptors originated from a human donor in good health. Some libraries in this study had Jurkat cell RNA spiked in.

The chain recombines TRBV25-1 with TRBJ2-1; maybe TRBD1 (6 bases). Trimming took 10 bases from V and 4 from J, leaving 14 bases between them. Germline values: CDR1 MGHDK, CDR2 SYGVNS. The CDR3 runs 13 residues. CDR3: CATRRTAYNEQFF. The CDR3 coding sequence is TGTGCCACCCGGCGGACAGCATACAATGAGCAGTTCTTC.

This clonotype was recorded many times. This chain uses TRBV12-3 or TRBV12-4 with TRBJ2-7, with D perhaps matching TRBD1 (6 bases). V gave up 6 bases and J gave up 4 bases, with 13 bases separating them. The CDR3 has 13 residues. The CDR3 coding sequence is TGTGCCAGCAGGCCGGGACATCATTACGAGCAGTACTTC. Amino acids: CASRPGHHYEQYF.

This clonotype was detected ten times or more. The V call is TRBV27, the J call TRBJ2-7, with 7 bases lining up with TRBD2. Germline V gene data show CDR1 as MNHEY and CDR2 as SMNVEV (reference sequence). The CDR3 sequence is 15 residues long. V was pared by 3 bases and J by 7 bases, with 12 bases of the junction left unmatched. CDR3 sequence (DNA): TGTGCCAGCAGTTTTACTAGCGCCTACCTAGGGGAGCAGTACTTC. The encoded protein is CASSFTSAYLGEQYF.

On this clonotype itself: A much larger clone is a single base away; this may be a read error. V usage is TRBV2 and J usage is TRBJ1-6, with unresolved D. With 4 bases removed from V and 10 bases from J, the gap between germline ends came to 8 bases. Germline CDR1 SNHLY, CDR2 FYNNEI. The CDR3 consists of 12 residues. CDR3 region: CASSGGKSPLHF. CDR3 bases: TGTGCCAGCAGTGGCGGTAAATCACCCCTCCACTTT.

This clonotype appeared many times. The chain has TRBV4-3 and TRBJ2-7, with 7 positions matching TRBD2. Germline V gene lookup returns CDR1 LGHNA and CDR2 YSLEER. V was pared by 4 bases and J by 2 bases, with 5 bases of the junction left unmatched. The CDR3 has 14 residues. The CDR3: CASSLGTNPYEQYF. The CDR3 nucleotides are TGCGCCAGCAGCCTCGGGACTAACCCCTACGAGCAGTACTTC.

This clonotype showed up just a few times. This chain links TRBV19 with TRBJ2-3, with D unclear. Germline V gene lookup returns CDR1 LNHDA and CDR2 SQIVND (reference sequence). V lost 3 bases to trimming and J lost 14 bases, with 15 bases between them. This CDR3 has 12 residues. The CDR3 is CASSIFGNVLYF. The CDR3 DNA sequence: TGTGCCAGTAGTATTTTTGGGAACGTTCTGTATTTT.

Many counts were recorded for this clonotype. J is TRBJ2-3 and V is TRBV14; D remains ambiguous. From germline, CDR1 is SGHDN and CDR2 FVKESK. V shed 0 bases and J shed 6 bases, with 10 bases lying between them. This CDR3 has 14 residues. The CDR3 DNA reads as TGTGCCAGCAGCCAAGAAGAGGTCTCTGATACGCAGTATTTT. It translates to CASSQEEVSDTQYF.

This clonotype has ten or more counts. The chain links TRBV9 to TRBJ2-1; a possible D gene is TRBD2 (5 bases). The CDR3 is made up of 11 amino acids. CDR1 is SGDLS and CDR2 is YYNGEE in the germline V gene. Trimming pared 8 bases from V and 5 bases from J, leaving 8 bases between. The CDR3, as DNA: TGTGCCAGTGGGGAGAACAATGAGCAGTTCTTC. Amino acid sequence: CASGENNEQFF.

V is TRBV19 and J is TRBJ1-5; a possible D gene is TRBD1 (6 bases). The V and J ends lost 8 bases and 2 bases respectively, with 16 bases between them. Germline V lookup: CDR1 LNHDA, CDR2 SQIVND (reference sequence). This CDR3 region has 15 residues. The DNA for the CDR3 is TGTGCCAGTGAGGGGGTCAGGGAGGGCAATCAGCCCCAGCATTTT. Translated, it gives CASEGVREGNQPQHF.

This clonotype has at least ten counts. The rearrangement links TRBV29-1 to TRBJ2-6, with TRBD1 matching over 7 bases. Germline CDR1 is SQVTM and CDR2 is ANQGSEA. This CDR3 region has 14 residues. The junction had 5 bases not matched to a gene; V was cut back by 7 bases and J by 2 bases. The CDR3 bases are TGCAGCGCCACGACAGGGACTGGGGCCAACGTCCTGACTTTC. Amino acids: CSATTGTGANVLTF.

This clonotype came up a few times. The chain combines TRBV3-1 with TRBJ2-3; maybe TRBD2 (5 bases). Trimming removed 0 bases at V and 1 base at J, with 11 bases between. Germline V gene lookup returns CDR1 LGHDT and CDR2 YNNKEL (reference sequence). This CDR3 contains 16 residues. This chain's CDR3 is CASSQDGLAGTDTQYF. CDR3 coding DNA: TGTGCCAGCAGCCAAGATGGGCTAGCCGGCACAGATACGCAGTATTTT.

Notes on this clonotype: One end of the junction is discordant with germline, which a read error may explain. The CDR3 is CSASSELGRLAGVSDTRYF. CDR3 bases: TGCAGTGCTAGTTCGGAGTTGGGTAGACTAGCGGGGGTATCAGATACGCGGTATTTT. This chain links TRBV20-1 with TRBJ2-3; 12 bases line up with TRBD2. Germline-derived CDR1 and CDR2 are DFQATT and SNEGSKA (reference sequence). The CDR3 is made up of 19 amino acids.

Ten or more counts support this clonotype. The chain is built from TRBV30 and TRBJ2-7; D gene ambiguous. This CDR3 spans 11 amino acids. The V end was cut by 3 bases, the J end by 5 bases, with 8 bases between. Germline CDR1 GTSNPN, CDR2 SVGIG (reference sequence). CDR3 nucleotides: TGTGCCTGGAGGGTTGCCCACGAGCAGTACTTC. Translation: CAWRVAHEQYF.

This chain connects TRBV6-5 to TRBJ2-2, with D perhaps matching TRBD2 (6 bases). The V end was cut by 0 bases, the J end by 1 base, with 12 bases between. The CDR3 runs 17 residues. Germline-derived CDR1 and CDR2 are MNHEY and SVGAGI. CDR3: CASSYSRGLMNTGELFF. CDR3 sequence (DNA): TGTGCCAGCAGTTACTCTAGGGGACTGATGAACACCGGGGAGCTGTTTTTT.